This T cell receptor (beta chain) was recorded in a study of blood T cell repertoires in COVID-19. V trimming: 1 base; J trimming: 2 bases; junction bases outside the gene matches: 3. This CDR3 region has 15 residues. Looked up from germline, CDR1 is SGHTA and CDR2 is FQGNSA. Sequenced by immunoSEQ multiplex PCR; TCRdb stores in-frame clones only, minus some. The data hold about 280,000 clones, with around 90% observed a single time. Sequenced material: peripheral blood. The receptor's source is a man in his late teens or twenties with active or convalescent COVID-19. The chain employs TRBV7-2 and TRBJ2-7; 9 nucleotides align to TRBD2. CDR3 region: CASSLEAGGAYEQYF. Written as DNA, the CDR3 is TGTGCCAGCAGCTTAGAAGCGGGGGGCGCCTACGAGCAGTACTTC.